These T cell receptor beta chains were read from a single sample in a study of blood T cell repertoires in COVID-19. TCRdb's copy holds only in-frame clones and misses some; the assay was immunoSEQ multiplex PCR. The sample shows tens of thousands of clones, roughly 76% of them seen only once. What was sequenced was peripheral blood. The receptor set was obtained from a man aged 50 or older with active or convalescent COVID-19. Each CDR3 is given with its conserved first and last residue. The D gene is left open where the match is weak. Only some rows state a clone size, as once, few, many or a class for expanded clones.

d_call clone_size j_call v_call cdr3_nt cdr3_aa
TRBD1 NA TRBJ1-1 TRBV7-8 TGTGCCAGCAGCTTAGGGACAGGGTACGCCAGGACTGAAGCTTTCTTT CASSLGTGYARTEAFF
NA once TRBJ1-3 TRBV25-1 TGTGCCAGCAGTGAGCGGGGGCGATCTGGAAACACCATATATTTT CASSERGRSGNTIYF
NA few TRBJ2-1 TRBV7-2 TGTGCCAGCAGCTTAGCAGGAGTCACCTACAATGAGCAGTTCTTC CASSLAGVTYNEQFF
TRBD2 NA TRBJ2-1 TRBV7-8 TGTGCCAGCAGCTTAGGACTAGCGGGAGGAGTGGGGTACAATGAGCAGTTCTTC CASSLGLAGGVGYNEQFF
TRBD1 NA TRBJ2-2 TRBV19 TGTGCCAGCTCGACAGGGGGCAGGTCGGGGGAGCTGTTTTTT CASSTGGRSGELFF
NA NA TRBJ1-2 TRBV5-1 TGCGCCAGCAGCATCGGGTTATCTGAGGACTATGGCTACACCTTC CASSIGLSEDYGYTF
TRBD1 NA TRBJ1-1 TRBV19 TGTGCCAGTAGTTTCCGACAGGGGGGGGAAACTGAAGCTTTCTTT CASSFRQGGETEAFF
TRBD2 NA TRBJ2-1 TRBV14 TGTGCCAGCAGCCCACCGGGACTAGCGGGAAACAATGAGCAGTTCTTC CASSPPGLAGNNEQFF
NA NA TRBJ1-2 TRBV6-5 TGTGCCAGCAGTTACGTGGAGGGAGTAGTCAGCTACACCTTC CASSYVEGVVSYTF
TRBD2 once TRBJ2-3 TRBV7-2 TGTGCCAGCAGCTTAGGGGTACGGGGGGCAGATACGCAGTATTTT CASSLGVRGADTQYF
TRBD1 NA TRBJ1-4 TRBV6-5 TGTGCCAGCGGTCGGGACAGGGCAGAAAAACTGTTTTTT CASGRDRAEKLFF
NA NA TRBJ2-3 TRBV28 TGTGCCAGCAATGGAGGTTTTTCAGATACGCAGTATTTT CASNGGFSDTQYF
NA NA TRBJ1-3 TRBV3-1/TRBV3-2 TGTGCCAGCAGTCAGGGGATCAGTTTTGGAAACACCATATATTTT CASSQGISFGNTIYF
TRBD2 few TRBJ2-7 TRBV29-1 TGCAGCAGTCGACTAGCGGGAGACGGCGAGCAGTACTTC CSSRLAGDGEQYF
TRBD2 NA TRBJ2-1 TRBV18 TGTGCCAGCTCGATGAGCGGGGGGGCCTCTGGGGAGCAGTTCTTC CASSMSGGASGEQFF
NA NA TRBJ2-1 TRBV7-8 TGTGCCAGCAGCTCCCGCGGGGTAGGCAGGAATGAGCAGTTCTTC CASSSRGVGRNEQFF
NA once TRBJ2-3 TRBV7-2 TGTGCCAGCAGCTTGGCAGGACACCCCACAGATACGCAGTATTTT CASSLAGHPTDTQYF
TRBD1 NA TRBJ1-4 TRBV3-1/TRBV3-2 TGTGCCAGCAGCCAAGGCAGGACAGGGGCCTTGGGCGAAAAACTGTTTTTT CASSQGRTGALGEKLFF
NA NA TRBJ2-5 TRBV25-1 TGTGCCAGCAGTGAGATTCTAAATACGGAGACCCAGTACTTC CASSEILNTETQYF
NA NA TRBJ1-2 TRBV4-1 TGCGCCAGCAGCCAAGAAAGAGACAGGAGCTATGGCTACACCTTC CASSQERDRSYGYTF